This T cell receptor beta chain was sequenced for a study of OX40 agonist ivuxolimab in advanced cancers. Study summary: Participants, 82.7% male, averaged roughly 60 years of age, ranging from roughly 20 to 79.

The germline V and J ends were trimmed by 4 bases and 0 bases, with 20 bases remaining between them. Germline V CDR1 and CDR2: SQVTM, ANQGSEA. The CDR3 consists of 17 residues. Sequenced by immunoSEQ multiplex PCR; TCRdb stores in-frame clones only, minus some. The sample records some 16,000 clones, approximately 76% being singletons. The sample consisted of CD4+ or CD8+ T cells sorted from blood, taken in a trial of the OX40 agonist ivuxolimab. The chain uses TRBV29-1 and TRBJ2-3, with D unclear. The source of this sequence is an adult with an advanced solid tumor such as melanoma, head and neck, liver or kidney cancer. CDR3 protein: CSVVFGLGGPSTDTQYF. The CDR3 region has the DNA TGCAGCGTTGTGTTTGGTCTAGGTGGCCCGAGCACAGATACGCAGTATTTT.